The rows below give T cell receptor beta chains drawn from one sample of a study of T cell changes during pregnancy in multiple sclerosis. The protocol was immunoSEQ multiplex PCR, while the TCRdb copy is restricted to in-frame clones and leaves out a portion. The table shows some 71,000 clones, with roughly 91% occurring only once. Sequencing was performed on CD4+ T cells from peripheral blood mononuclear cells, taken in the third trimester of pregnancy. Receptor source: a female donor in good health, enrolled as a control in a pregnancy study. Both conserved end residues are part of each CDR3. The D gene is left open where the match is weak. Clone size is stated in some rows and not others, as once, few, many or a class when expanded.

>-|TRBD1|TRBV27|TRBJ1-5
CASSSLTGVDQPQHF
TGTGCCAGCAGTTCGTTGACAGGGGTCGATCAGCCCCAGCATTTT
>-|-|TRBV29-1|TRBJ1-1
CSVSQGNTEAFF
TGCAGCGTTAGCCAGGGGAACACTGAAGCTTTCTTT
>-|-|TRBV7-3|TRBJ2-6
CASSLKGLPPPGSGANVLTF
TGTGCCAGCAGCTTAAAGGGACTTCCACCTCCCGGCTCTGGGGCCAACGTCCTGACTTTC
>-|TRBD2|TRBV30|TRBJ2-7
CAWRGGKTSGGDEQYF
TGTGCCTGGAGAGGGGGGAAGACTAGCGGGGGGGACGAGCAGTACTTC
>-|-|TRBV5-1|TRBJ2-3
CASSLVVARDTQYF
TGCGCCAGCAGCTTGGTGGTAGCCCGTGATACGCAGTATTTT
>-|-|TRBV11-3|TRBJ1-1
CASSLQGNTEAFF
TGTGCCAGCAGCCTACAGGGGAACACTGAAGCTTTCTTT
>-|-|TRBV19|TRBJ2-3
CASTPVAGSTDTQYF
TGTGCCAGTACCCCTGTGGCAGGTAGCACAGATACGCAGTATTTT
>-|TRBD1|TRBV2|TRBJ1-5
CASQRDREGYQPQHF
TGTGCCAGCCAAAGGGACAGGGAAGGGTATCAGCCCCAGCATTTT
>-|TRBD1|TRBV12-5|TRBJ1-3
CASGTGTGLGNTIYF
TGTGCTAGTGGAACCGGGACAGGCCTTGGAAACACCATATATTTT
>-|-|TRBV13|TRBJ1-2
CASSRPRVSYGYTF
TGTGCCAGCAGCCGACCCAGGGTCTCCTATGGCTACACCTTC
>-|-|TRBV5-6|TRBJ1-3
CASSWGPSSGNTIYF
TGTGCCAGCAGTTGGGGCCCGAGCTCTGGAAACACCATATATTTT
>-|TRBD1|TRBV19|TRBJ2-3
CAIPGQGPDTQYF
TGTGCCATCCCCGGACAGGGACCAGATACGCAGTATTTT
>once|-|TRBV5-4|TRBJ1-2
CASSPWGPTSNYGYTF
TGTGCCAGCAGCCCCTGGGGCCCTACTTCTAACTATGGCTACACCTTC
>-|-|TRBV6-5|TRBJ1-2
CASSRGGDYGYTF
TGTGCCAGCAGCCGGGGGGGGGACTATGGCTACACCTTC
>-|-|TRBV18|TRBJ1-2
CASSPTGTPNYGYTF
TGTGCCAGCTCCCCTACAGGGACCCCTAACTATGGCTACACCTTC
>-|-|TRBV9|TRBJ2-1
CASSVEDLPGDEQFF
TGTGCCAGCAGCGTAGAGGATCTCCCCGGGGATGAGCAGTTCTTC
>-|-|TRBV19|TRBJ1-1
CASSTTATAEAFF
TGTGCCAGTAGTACGACTGCGACGGCTGAAGCTTTCTTT
>-|-|TRBV7-3|TRBJ2-3
CASSFAGSTDTQYF
TGTGCCAGCAGCTTCGCCGGTAGCACAGATACGCAGTATTTT
>-|-|TRBV7-9|TRBJ1-1
CASSTGKFGQNTEAFF
TGTGCCAGCAGTACGGGGAAGTTCGGGCAAAACACTGAAGCTTTCTTT
>-|-|TRBV18|TRBJ1-2
CASSPLPRTENIVYGYTF
TGTGCCAGCTCACCACTCCCCCGAACAGAGAATATCGTCTATGGCTACACCTTC
>-|-|TRBV7-7|TRBJ1-1
CASSFNLNTEAFF
TGTGCCAGCAGCTTCAATCTGAACACTGAAGCTTTCTTT
>-|TRBD1|TRBV5-1|TRBJ1-3
CASSPPGQEISGNTIYF
TGCGCCAGCAGTCCTCCGGGACAGGAGATCTCTGGAAACACCATATATTTT
>-|-|TRBV30|TRBJ2-1
CAWSVSKSSYNEQFF
TGTGCCTGGAGTGTTAGCAAAAGCTCCTACAATGAGCAGTTCTTC
>-|-|TRBV10-3|TRBJ2-2
CAITPTGSNTGELFF
TGTGCCATCACCCCAACAGGGTCCAACACCGGGGAGCTGTTTTTT
>-|-|TRBV30|TRBJ2-7
CAWSVQGISYEQYF
TGTGCCTGGAGTGTACAGGGCATTTCCTACGAGCAGTACTTC
>once|-|TRBV19|TRBJ2-5
CASSGAAQETQYF
TGTGCCAGTAGTGGGGCAGCTCAAGAGACCCAGTACTTC
>once|TRBD2|TRBV5-1|TRBJ2-5
CASRSTSGGAQETQYF
TGCGCCAGCAGGTCGACTAGCGGGGGGGCCCAAGAGACCCAGTACTTC
>-|-|TRBV7-9|TRBJ1-1
CASSPRRAGSSEAFF
TGTGCCAGCAGCCCCCGCCGGGCCGGGAGCTCTGAAGCTTTCTTT
>-|-|TRBV2|TRBJ1-1
CASSEPRASLLGAFF
TGTGCCAGCAGTGAGCCTCGAGCTTCCCTCCTTGGAGCTTTCTTT
>-|TRBD1|TRBV5-1|TRBJ1-2
CASSWTRDRGRGGYTF
TGCGCCAGCAGCTGGACTAGGGACAGGGGGCGCGGTGGCTACACCTTC
>-|-|TRBV30|TRBJ2-7
CAWSPPNGRKQYF
TGTGCCTGGAGCCCCCCCAACGGGAGAAAGCAGTACTTC
>-|-|TRBV7-9|TRBJ1-2
CASSLTGPNYGYTF
TGTGCCAGCAGCTTAACAGGGCCAAACTATGGCTACACCTTC
>-|TRBD1|TRBV30|TRBJ2-7
CAWDRASYEQYF
TGTGCCTGGGACAGGGCATCCTACGAGCAGTACTTC
>once|-|TRBV2|TRBJ1-5
CASKSASDQPQHF
TGTGCCAGCAAGTCCGCCAGCGATCAGCCCCAGCATTTT
>-|TRBD1|TRBV4-1|TRBJ1-5
CASSQATGGNQPQHF
TGCGCCAGCAGCCAAGCTACAGGGGGCAATCAGCCCCAGCATTTT
>-|-|TRBV11-3|TRBJ1-6
CASSLDGQANSPLHF
TGTGCCAGCAGCTTAGATGGTCAGGCCAATTCACCCCTCCACTTT
>-|-|TRBV6-1|TRBJ1-2
CASSESGEGYTF
TGTGCCAGCAGTGAATCGGGGGAGGGCTACACCTTC
>-|TRBD1|TRBV4-3|TRBJ1-1
CASSQVPLQGAGTEAFF
TGCGCCAGCAGCCAAGTTCCTTTACAGGGGGCCGGAACTGAAGCTTTCTTT
>few|-|TRBV7-2|TRBJ1-1
CASSLEGRGGTEAFF
TGTGCCAGCAGCTTAGAAGGTAGGGGAGGAACTGAAGCTTTCTTT
>-|-|TRBV7-3|TRBJ1-1
CASTSGPNTEAFF
TGTGCCAGCACCTCAGGGCCCAACACTGAAGCTTTCTTT
>-|-|TRBV2|TRBJ1-2
CASSGLRAGTTNYGYTF
TGTGCCAGCAGTGGCTTGCGGGCAGGGACTACTAACTATGGCTACACCTTC
>-|-|TRBV19|TRBJ1-2
CASTGENYGYTF
TGTGCCAGTACCGGGGAAAACTATGGCTACACCTTC